The TCR beta chain described here comes from a study of beta chain features in type 1 diabetes. In the case of this clone: Its antigen is still unknown.

Points from the study as a whole: Shorter TCRB CDR3s, moderately but significantly so, marked every one of the four CD4+ subsets in Type 1 diabetes patients.

Isolated RNA was reverse transcribed in full, so expressed TCRB transcripts were sequenced. TCRdb keeps only in-frame clones here, not all; method: immunoSEQ multiplex PCR. The sample has about 370,000 clones; around a tenth are singletons. Sequenced sample: central memory CD4+ T cells from blood. The sequence was collected from a man in his thirties or forties with type 1 diabetes.

The DNA for the CDR3 is TGTGCCAGCAGCCTGCAGGCTAACTATGGCTACACCTTC. As protein: CASSLQANYGYTF. The chain uses TRBV7-2 and TRBJ1-2; D remains ambiguous. This CDR3 comprises 13 residues. In germline, CDR1 is SGHTA, CDR2 FQGNSA. V lost 5 bases and J lost 0, with 7 bases in between.